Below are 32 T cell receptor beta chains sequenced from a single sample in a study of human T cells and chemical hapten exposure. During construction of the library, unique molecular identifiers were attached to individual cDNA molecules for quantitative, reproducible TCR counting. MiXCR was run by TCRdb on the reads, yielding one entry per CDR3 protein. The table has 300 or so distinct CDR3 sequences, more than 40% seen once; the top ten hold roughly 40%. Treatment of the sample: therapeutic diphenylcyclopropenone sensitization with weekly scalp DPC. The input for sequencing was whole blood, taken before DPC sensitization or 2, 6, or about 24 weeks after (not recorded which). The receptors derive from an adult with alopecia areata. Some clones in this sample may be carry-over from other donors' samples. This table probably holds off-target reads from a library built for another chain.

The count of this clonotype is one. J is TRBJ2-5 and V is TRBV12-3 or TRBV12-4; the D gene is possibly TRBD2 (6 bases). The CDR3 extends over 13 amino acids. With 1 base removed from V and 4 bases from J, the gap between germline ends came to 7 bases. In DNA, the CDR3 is TGTGCCAGCAGTTTAGGGCGGGGAGAGACCCAGTACTTC. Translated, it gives CASSLGRGETQYF.

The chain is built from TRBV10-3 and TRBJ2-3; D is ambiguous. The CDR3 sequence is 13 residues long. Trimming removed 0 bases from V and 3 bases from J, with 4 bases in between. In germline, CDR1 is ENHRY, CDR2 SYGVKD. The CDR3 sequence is CAISESGTDTQYF. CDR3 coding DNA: TGTGCCATCAGTGAGTCAGGGACAGATACGCAGTATTTT.

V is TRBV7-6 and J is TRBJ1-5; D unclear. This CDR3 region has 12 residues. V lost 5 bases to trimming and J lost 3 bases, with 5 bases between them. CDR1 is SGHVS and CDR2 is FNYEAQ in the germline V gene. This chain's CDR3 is CASSGPNQPQHF. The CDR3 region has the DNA TGTGCCAGCAGCGGACCCAATCAGCCCCAGCATTTT.

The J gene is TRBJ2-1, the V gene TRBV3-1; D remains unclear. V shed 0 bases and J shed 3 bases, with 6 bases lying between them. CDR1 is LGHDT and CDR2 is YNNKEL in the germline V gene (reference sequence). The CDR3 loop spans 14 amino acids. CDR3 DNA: TGTGCCAGCAGCCAAGAATACGACTACAATGAGCAGTTCTTC. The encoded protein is CASSQEYDYNEQFF.

The CDR3 reads CASSRKSGHRKVNTEAFF. CDR3 DNA: TGTGCCAGCAGTCGCAAGTCGGGACACCGTAAAGTGAACACTGAAGCTTTCTTT. The chain uses TRBV6-2 or TRBV6-3 and TRBJ1-1; weak D call: TRBD1 (6 bases). The CDR3 is 18 residues long. Germline V CDR1 and CDR2: MNHEY, SVGEGT. The ends were cut back, 5 bases at V and 0 bases at J, with 22 bases in the middle.

The CDR3 region has the DNA TGTGCCAGCAGCTTAGCGAGGACTATGAGCACCGGGGAGCTGTTTTTT. It codes for CASSLARTMSTGELFF. The chain carries TRBV7-6 and TRBJ2-2; tentatively, D is TRBD2 (6 bases). The CDR3 has 16 amino acids. CDR1 SGHVS and CDR2 FNYEAQ come from the germline V gene. With 0 bases removed from V and 4 bases from J, the gap between germline ends came to 12 bases. Based on the CDR3 plus reference TRBV7-6 and TRBJ2-2, the full variable domain is GAGVSQSPRYKVTKRGQDVALRCDPISGHVSLYWYRQALGQGPEFLTYFNYEAQQDKSGLPNDRFSAERPEGSISTLTIQRTEQRDSAMYRCASSLARTMSTGELFFGEGSRLTVL.

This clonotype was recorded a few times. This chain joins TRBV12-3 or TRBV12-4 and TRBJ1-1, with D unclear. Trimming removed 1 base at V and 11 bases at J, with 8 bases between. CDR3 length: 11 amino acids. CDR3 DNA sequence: TGTGCCAGCAGTTTAGGAGTGATCGCTTTCTTT. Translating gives CASSLGVIAFF.

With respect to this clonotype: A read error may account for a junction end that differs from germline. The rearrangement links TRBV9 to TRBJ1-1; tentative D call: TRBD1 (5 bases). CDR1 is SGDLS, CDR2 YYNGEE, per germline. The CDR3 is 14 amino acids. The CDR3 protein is CASSVYRPGTEVFF. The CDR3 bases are TGTGCCAGCAGCGTATACAGGCCGGGGACTGAAGTTTTCTTT. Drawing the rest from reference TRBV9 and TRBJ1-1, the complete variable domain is DSGVTQTPKHLITATGQRVTLRCSPRSGDLSVYWYQQSLDQGLQFLIQYYNGEERAKGNILERFSAQQFPDLHSELNLSSLELGDSALYFCASSVYRPGTEVFFGQGTRLTVV.

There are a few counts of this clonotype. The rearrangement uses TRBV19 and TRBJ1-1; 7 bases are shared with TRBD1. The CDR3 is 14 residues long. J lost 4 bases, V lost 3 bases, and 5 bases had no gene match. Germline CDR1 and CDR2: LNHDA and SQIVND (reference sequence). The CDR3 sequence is CASSIGQEGTEAFF. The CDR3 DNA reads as TGTGCCAGTAGTATCGGACAGGAGGGCACTGAAGCTTTCTTT. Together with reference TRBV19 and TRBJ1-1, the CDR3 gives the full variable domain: DGGITQSPKYLFRKEGQNVTLSCEQNLNHDAMYWYRQDPGQGLRLIYYSQIVNDFQKGDIAEGYSVSREKKESFPLTVTSAQKNPTAFYLCASSIGQEGTEAFFGQGTRLTVV.

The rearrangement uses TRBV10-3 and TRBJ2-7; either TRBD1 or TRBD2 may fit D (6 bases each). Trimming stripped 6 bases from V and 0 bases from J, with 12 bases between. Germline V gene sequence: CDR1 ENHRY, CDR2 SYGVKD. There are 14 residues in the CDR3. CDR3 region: CAIRQGLSSYEQYF. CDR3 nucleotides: TGTGCCATCAGACAGGGACTCAGCTCCTACGAGCAGTACTTC.

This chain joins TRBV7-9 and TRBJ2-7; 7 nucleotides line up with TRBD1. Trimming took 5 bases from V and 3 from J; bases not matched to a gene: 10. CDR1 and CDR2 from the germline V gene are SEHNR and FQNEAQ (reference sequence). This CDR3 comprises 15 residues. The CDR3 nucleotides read TGTGCCAGCAGCCAAAAGCCGGGACAGTACTACGAGCAGTACTTC. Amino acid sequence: CASSQKPGQYYEQYF.

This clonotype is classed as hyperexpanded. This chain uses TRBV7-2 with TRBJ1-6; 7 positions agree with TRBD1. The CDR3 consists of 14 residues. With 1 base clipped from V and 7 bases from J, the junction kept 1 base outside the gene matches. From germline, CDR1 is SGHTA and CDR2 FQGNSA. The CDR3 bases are TGTGCCAGCAGCTTAGGGGACAGAAATTCACCCCTCCACTTT. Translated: CASSLGDRNSPLHF. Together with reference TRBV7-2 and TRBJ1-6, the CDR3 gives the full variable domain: GAGVSQSPSNKVTEKGKDVELRCDPISGHTALYWYRQSLGQGLEFLIYFQGNSAPDKSGLPSDRFSAERTGGSVSTLTIQRTQQEDSAVYLCASSLGDRNSPLHFGNGTRLTVT.

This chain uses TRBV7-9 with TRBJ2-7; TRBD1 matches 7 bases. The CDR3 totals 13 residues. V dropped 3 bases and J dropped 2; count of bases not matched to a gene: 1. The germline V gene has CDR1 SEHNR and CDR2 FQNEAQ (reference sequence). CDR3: CASSFQGAYEQYF. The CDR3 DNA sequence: TGTGCCAGCAGCTTCCAGGGGGCCTACGAGCAGTACTTC.

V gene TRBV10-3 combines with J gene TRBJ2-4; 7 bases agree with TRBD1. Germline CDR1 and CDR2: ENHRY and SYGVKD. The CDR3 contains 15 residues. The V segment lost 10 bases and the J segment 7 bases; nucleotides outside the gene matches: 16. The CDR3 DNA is TGTGCCACCCGGGACAGCGCAAAGGGGGTGAACATTCAGTACTTC. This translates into CATRDSAKGVNIQYF.

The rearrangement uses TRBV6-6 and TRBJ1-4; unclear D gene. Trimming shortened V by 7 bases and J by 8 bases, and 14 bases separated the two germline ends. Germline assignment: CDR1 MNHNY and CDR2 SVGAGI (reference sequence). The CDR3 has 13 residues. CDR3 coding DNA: TGTGCCAGCAAGGCCAACCTCCGGGAAAAACTGTTTTTT. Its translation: CASKANLREKLFF.

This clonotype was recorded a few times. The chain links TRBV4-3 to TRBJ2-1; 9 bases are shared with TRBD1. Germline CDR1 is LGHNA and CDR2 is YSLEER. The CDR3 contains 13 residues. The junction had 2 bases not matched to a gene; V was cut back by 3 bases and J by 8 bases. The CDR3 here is CASSQGQGYEQFF. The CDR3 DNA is TGCGCCAGCAGCCAGGGACAGGGCTATGAGCAGTTCTTC.

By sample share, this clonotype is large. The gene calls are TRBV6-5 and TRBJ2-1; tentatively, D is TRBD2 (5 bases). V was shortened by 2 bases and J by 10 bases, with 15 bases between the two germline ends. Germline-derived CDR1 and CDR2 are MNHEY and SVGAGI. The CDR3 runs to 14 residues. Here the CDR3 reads CASSYLSARGEQFF. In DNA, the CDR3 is TGTGCCAGCAGTTACCTTTCCGCCCGGGGAGAGCAGTTCTTC.

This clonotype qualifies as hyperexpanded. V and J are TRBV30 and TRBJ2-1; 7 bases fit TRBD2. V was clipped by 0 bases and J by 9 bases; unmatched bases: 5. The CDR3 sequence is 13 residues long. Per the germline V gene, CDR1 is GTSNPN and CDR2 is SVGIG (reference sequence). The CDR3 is CAWSVLASGEQFF. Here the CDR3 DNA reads TGTGCCTGGAGTGTACTAGCGTCGGGTGAGCAGTTCTTC.

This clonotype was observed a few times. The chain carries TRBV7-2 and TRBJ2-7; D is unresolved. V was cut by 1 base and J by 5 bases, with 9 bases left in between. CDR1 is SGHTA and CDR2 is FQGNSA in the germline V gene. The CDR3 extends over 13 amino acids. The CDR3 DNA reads TGTGCCAGCAGCTTAGGGGTGCCCGACGAGCAGTACTTC. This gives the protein CASSLGVPDEQYF.

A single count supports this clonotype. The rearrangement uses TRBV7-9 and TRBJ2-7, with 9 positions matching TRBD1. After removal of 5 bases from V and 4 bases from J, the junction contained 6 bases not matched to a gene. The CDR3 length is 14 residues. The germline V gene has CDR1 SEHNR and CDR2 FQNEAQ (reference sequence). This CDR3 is CASSPDRGGYEQYF. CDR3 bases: TGTGCCAGCAGCCCGGACAGGGGAGGATACGAGCAGTACTTC.

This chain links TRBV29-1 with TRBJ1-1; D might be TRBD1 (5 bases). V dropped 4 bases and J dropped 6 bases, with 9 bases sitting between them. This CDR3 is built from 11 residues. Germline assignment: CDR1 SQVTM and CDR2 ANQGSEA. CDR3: CSVAQGAEAFF. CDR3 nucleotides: TGCAGCGTTGCCCAAGGGGCTGAAGCTTTCTTT.

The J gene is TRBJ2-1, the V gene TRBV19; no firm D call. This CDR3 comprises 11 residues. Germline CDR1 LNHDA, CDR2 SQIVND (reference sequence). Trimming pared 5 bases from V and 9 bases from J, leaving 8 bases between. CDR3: CASSGDSEQFF. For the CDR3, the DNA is TGTGCCAGTAGTGGGGATTCTGAGCAGTTCTTC.

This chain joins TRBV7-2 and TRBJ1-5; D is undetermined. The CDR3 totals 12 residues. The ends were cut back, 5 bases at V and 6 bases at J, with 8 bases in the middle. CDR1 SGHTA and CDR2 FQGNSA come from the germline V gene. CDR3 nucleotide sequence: TGTGCCAGCAGCCCTCCGGGTCAGCCCCAGCATTTT. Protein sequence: CASSPPGQPQHF.

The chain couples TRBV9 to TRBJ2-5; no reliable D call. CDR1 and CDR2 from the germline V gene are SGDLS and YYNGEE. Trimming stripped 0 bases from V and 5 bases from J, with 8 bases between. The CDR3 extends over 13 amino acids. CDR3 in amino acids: CASSVEGAETQYF. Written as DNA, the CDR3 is TGTGCCAGCAGCGTAGAGGGCGCGGAGACCCAGTACTTC.

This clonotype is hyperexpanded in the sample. CDR3 sequence: CASSQLSGANVLTF. The CDR3 nucleotides read TGTGCCAGCAGTCAATTATCTGGGGCCAACGTCCTGACTTTC. The chain is built from TRBV28 and TRBJ2-6; no clear D. Germline V CDR1 and CDR2: MDHEN, SYDVKM. The length of the CDR3 is 14 residues. The V and J ends lost 5 bases and 1 base respectively, with 6 bases between them.

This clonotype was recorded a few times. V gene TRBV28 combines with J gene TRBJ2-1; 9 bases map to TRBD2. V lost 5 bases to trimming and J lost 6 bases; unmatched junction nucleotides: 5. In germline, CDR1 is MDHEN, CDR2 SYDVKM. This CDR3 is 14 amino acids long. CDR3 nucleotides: TGTGCCAGCAGTCCGGGACTAGCAGGCAATGAGCAGTTCTTC. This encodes CASSPGLAGNEQFF.

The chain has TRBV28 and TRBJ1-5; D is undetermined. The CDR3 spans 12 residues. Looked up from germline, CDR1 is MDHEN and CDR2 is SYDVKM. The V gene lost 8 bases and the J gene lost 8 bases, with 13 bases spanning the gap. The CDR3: CASHAGGKPQHF. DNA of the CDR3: TGTGCCAGCCATGCTGGCGGGAAGCCCCAGCATTTT.

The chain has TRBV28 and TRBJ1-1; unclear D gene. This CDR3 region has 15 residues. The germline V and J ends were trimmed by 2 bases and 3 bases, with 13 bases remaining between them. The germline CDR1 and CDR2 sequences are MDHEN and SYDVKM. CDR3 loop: CASSLRLGWDTEAFF. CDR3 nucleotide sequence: TGTGCCAGCAGTTTAAGGTTAGGCTGGGACACTGAAGCTTTCTTT.

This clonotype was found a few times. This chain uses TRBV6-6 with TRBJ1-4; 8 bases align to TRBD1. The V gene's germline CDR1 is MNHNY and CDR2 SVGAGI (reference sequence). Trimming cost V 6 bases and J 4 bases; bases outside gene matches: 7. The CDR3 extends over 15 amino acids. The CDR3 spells CASRATDRGNEKLFF. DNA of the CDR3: TGTGCCAGCAGAGCAACCGACAGGGGTAATGAAAAACTGTTTTTT.

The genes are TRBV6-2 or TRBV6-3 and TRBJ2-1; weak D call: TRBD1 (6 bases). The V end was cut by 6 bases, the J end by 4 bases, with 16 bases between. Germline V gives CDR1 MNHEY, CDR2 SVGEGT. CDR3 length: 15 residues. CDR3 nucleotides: TGTGCCAGCAGATTCGGTCAGGGGATATACAATGAGCAGTTCTTC. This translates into CASRFGQGIYNEQFF.

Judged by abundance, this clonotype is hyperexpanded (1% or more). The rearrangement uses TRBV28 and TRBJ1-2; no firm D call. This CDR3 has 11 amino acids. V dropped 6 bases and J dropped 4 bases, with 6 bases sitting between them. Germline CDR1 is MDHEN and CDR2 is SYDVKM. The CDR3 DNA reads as TGTGCCAGCAGGACGGGCTATGGCTACACCTTC. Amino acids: CASRTGYGYTF.

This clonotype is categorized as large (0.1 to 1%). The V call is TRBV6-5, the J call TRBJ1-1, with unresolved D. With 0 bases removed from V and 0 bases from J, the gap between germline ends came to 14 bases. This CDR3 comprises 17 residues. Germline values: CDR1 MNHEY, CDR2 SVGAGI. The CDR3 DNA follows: TGTGCCAGCAGTTACTCGCAGGCCGGCGGCTTGAACACTGAAGCTTTCTTT. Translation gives CASSYSQAGGLNTEAFF.